This T cell receptor (beta chain) emerged from a study of T cell repertoires in cytomegalovirus infection. Overall study: It was the public TCR beta signatures that indicated both CMV infection and matching HLA type.

A remark on this clonotype: Its antigen is undetermined.

The ends were cut back, 0 bases at V and 9 bases at J, with 11 bases in the middle. This CDR3 spans 14 amino acids. The germline CDR1 and CDR2 sequences are MNHNY and SVGAGI (reference sequence). MiXCR, run by TCRdb on the reads, gives a single entry per CDR3 protein. The table records about 570,000 distinct CDR3 sequences, around two fifths of them present only once. The source is a human donor in good health (CMV status not recorded). Some clones in this sample may be carry-over from other donors' samples. The specimen comprised cultured PBMCs, sampled from culture after CMV antigen stimulation. The V call is TRBV6-6, the J call TRBJ2-2; no clear D gene. The CDR3 nucleotides are TGTGCCAGCAGTTACTCTTTTGGCTACTGGGAGCTGTTTTTT. This gives the protein CASSYSFGYWELFF.